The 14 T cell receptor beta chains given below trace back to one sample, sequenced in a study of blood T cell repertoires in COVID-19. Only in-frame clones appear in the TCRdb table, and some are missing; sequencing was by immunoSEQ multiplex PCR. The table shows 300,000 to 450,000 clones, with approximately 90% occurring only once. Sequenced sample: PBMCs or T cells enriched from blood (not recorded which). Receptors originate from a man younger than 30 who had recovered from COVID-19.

Written as DNA, the CDR3 is TGTGCCAGCAGCTCCGAGCGGGAGTATGACTACAATGAGCAGTTCTTC. Its translation: CASSSEREYDYNEQFF. This chain joins TRBV5-6 and TRBJ2-1; 8 bases are shared with TRBD2. Germline V gene sequence: CDR1 SGHDT, CDR2 YYEEEE. The CDR3 is 16 amino acids. The trim removed 3 bases at V and 3 bases at J, leaving 8 bases unmatched.

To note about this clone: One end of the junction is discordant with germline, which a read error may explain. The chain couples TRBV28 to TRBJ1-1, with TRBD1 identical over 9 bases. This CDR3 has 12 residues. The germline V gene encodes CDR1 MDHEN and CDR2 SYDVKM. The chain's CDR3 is CASSAPGQGLNF. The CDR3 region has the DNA TGTGCCAGCAGTGCTCCGGGACAGGGACTTAACTTT.

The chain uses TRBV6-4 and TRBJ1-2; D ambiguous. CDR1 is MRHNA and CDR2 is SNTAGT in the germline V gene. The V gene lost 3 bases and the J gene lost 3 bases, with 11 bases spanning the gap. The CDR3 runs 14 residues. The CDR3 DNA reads TGTGCCAGCAGTGAGCAGGTCTCCGACTATGGCTACACCTTC. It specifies CASSEQVSDYGYTF.

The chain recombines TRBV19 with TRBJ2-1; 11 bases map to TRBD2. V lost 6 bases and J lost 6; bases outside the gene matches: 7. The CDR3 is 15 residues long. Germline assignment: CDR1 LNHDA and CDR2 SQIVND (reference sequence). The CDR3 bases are TGTGCCAGTAGGGCGCTAGCGGGAGGTGGCAATGAGCAGTTCTTC. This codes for CASRALAGGGNEQFF. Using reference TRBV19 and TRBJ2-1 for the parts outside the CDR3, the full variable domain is DGGITQSPKYLFRKEGQNVTLSCEQNLNHDAMYWYRQDPGQGLRLIYYSQIVNDFQKGDIAEGYSVSREKKESFPLTVTSAQKNPTAFYLCASRALAGGGNEQFFGPGTRLTVL.

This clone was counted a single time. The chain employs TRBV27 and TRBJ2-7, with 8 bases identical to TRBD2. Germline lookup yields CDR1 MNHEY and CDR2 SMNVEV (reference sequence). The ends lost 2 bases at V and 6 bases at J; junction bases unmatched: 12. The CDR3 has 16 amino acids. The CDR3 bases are TGTGCCAGCAGTTTAATTGGAGCGGGAGCGGGATCCGAGCAGTACTTC. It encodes CASSLIGAGAGSEQYF.

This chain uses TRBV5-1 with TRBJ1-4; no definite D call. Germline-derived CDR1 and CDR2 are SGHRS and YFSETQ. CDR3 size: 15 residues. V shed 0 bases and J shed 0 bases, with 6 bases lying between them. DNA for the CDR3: TGCGCCAGCAGCTTGGGTCCCTCAACTAATGAAAAACTGTTTTTT. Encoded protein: CASSLGPSTNEKLFF.

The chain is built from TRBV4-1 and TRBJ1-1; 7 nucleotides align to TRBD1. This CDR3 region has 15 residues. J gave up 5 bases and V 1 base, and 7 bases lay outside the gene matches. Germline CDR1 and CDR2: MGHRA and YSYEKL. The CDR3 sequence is CASSQANRGWTEAFF. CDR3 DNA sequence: TGCGCCAGCAGCCAAGCAAACAGGGGTTGGACTGAAGCTTTCTTT.

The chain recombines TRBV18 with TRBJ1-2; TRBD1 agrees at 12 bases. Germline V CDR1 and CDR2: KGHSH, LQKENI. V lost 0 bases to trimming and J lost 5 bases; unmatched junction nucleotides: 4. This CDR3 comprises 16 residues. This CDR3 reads CASSPPGTGGRYGYTF. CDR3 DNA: TGTGCCAGCTCACCACCCGGGACAGGGGGCCGATATGGCTACACCTTC.

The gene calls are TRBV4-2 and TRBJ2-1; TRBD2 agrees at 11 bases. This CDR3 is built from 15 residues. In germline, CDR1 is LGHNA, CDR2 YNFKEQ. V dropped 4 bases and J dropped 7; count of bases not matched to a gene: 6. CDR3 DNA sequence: TGTGCCAGCAGCCCATATACTAGCGGGAGAAATGAGCAGTTCTTC. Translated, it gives CASSPYTSGRNEQFF.

The CDR3 reads CASSFTGQGVGEQYF. The CDR3 region has the DNA TGTGCCAGCAGTTTTACGGGACAGGGAGTAGGTGAGCAGTACTTC. J is TRBJ2-7 and V is TRBV27; 9 bases match TRBD1. The trim removed 3 bases at V and 7 bases at J, leaving 10 bases unmatched. Germline V gives CDR1 MNHEY, CDR2 SMNVEV (reference sequence). This CDR3 has 15 residues.

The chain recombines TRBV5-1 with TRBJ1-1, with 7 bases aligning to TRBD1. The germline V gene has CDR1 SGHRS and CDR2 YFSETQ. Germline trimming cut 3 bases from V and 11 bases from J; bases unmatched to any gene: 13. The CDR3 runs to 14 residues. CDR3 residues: CASSWGQSPLGAFF. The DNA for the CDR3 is TGCGCCAGCAGCTGGGGACAGAGTCCTCTCGGGGCTTTCTTT.

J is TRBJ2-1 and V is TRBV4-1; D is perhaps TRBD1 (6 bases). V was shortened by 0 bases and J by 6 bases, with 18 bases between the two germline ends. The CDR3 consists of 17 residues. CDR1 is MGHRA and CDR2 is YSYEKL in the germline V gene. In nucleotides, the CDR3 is TGCGCCAGCAGCCAAGATCCGAGCGGACAGATACTCAATGAGCAGTTCTTC. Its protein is CASSQDPSGQILNEQFF.

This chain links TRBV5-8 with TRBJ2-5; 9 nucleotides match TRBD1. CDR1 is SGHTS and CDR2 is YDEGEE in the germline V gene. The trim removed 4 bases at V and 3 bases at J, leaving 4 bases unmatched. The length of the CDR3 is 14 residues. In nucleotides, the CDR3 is TGTGCCAGCAGCACCGGGACAGGGAAAGAGACCCAGTACTTC. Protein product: CASSTGTGKETQYF.

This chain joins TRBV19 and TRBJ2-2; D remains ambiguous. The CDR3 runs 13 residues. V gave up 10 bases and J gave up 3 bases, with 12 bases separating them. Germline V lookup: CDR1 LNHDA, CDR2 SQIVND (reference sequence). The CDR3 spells CATNHDYTGELFF. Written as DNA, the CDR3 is TGTGCCACCAACCACGACTACACCGGGGAGCTGTTTTTT. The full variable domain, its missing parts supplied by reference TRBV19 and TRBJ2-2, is DGGITQSPKYLFRKEGQNVTLSCEQNLNHDAMYWYRQDPGQGLRLIYYSQIVNDFQKGDIAEGYSVSREKKESFPLTVTSAQKNPTAFYLCATNHDYTGELFFGEGSRLTVL.